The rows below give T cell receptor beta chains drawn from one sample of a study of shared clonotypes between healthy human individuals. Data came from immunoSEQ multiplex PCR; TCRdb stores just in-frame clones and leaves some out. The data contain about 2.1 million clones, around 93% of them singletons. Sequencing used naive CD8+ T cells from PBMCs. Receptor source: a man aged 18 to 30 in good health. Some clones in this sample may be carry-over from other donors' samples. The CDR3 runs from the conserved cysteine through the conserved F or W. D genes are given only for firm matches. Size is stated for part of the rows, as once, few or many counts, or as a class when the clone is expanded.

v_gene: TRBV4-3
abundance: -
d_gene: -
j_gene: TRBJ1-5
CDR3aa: CASSISTGLEGNQPQHF
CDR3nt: TGCGCCAGCAGCATATCGACAGGCCTTGAGGGCAATCAGCCCCAGCATTTT

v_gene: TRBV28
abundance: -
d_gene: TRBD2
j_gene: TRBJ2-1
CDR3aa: CASSLAGGFYNEQFF
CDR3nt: TGTGCCAGCAGTTTAGCGGGAGGTTTTTACAATGAGCAGTTCTTC

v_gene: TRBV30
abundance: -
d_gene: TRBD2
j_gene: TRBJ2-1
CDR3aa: CAWSTAGGDNEQFF
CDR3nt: TGTGCCTGGAGTACAGCGGGAGGGGACAATGAGCAGTTCTTC

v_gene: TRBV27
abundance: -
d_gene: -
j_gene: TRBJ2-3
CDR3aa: CASSPQRVSADTQYF
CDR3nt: TGTGCCAGCAGTCCCCAGCGGGTAAGCGCAGATACGCAGTATTTT

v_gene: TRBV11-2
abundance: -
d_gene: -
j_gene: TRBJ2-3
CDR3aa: CASSVSRGNTDTQYF
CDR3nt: TGTGCCAGCAGCGTCAGCCGGGGGAACACAGATACGCAGTATTTT

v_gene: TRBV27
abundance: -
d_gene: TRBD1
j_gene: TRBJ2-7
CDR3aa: CASSSNGQGYEQYF
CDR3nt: TGTGCCAGCAGTTCCAATGGACAGGGCTACGAGCAGTACTTC

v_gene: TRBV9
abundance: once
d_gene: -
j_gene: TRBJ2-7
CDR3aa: CASSSSGALGYEQYF
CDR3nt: TGTGCCAGCAGCAGCTCAGGGGCGCTCGGGTACGAGCAGTACTTC

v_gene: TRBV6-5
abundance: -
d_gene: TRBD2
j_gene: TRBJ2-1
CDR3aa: CASTIPGGEQFF
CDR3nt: TGTGCCAGCACTATACCGGGGGGTGAGCAGTTCTTC

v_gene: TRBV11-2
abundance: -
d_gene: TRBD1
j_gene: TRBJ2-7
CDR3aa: CASSFNRGYEQYF
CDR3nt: TGTGCCAGCAGCTTTAACAGGGGCTACGAGCAGTACTTC

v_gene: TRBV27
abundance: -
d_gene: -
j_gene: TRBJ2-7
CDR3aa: CASSLSRGAAEQYF
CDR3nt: TGTGCCAGCAGTTTATCCCGGGGTGCGGCCGAGCAGTACTTC

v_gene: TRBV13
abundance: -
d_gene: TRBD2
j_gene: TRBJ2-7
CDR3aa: CASSSRHGGRGYEQYF
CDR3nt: TGTGCCAGCAGCTCTAGGCATGGCGGGAGGGGCTACGAGCAGTACTTC

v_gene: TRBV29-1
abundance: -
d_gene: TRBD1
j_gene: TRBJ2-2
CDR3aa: CSVSRDRVNTGELFF
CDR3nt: TGCAGCGTGTCCCGGGACAGGGTAAACACCGGGGAGCTGTTTTTT

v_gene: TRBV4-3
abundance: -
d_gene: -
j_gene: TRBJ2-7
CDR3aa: CASSQGVGPGFDEQYF
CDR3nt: TGCGCCAGCAGCCAAGGTGTGGGACCCGGTTTTGACGAGCAGTACTTC

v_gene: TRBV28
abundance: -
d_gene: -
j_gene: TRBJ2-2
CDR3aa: CASSLTKSGELFF
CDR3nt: TGTGCCAGCAGTTTAACTAAGTCCGGGGAGCTGTTTTTT

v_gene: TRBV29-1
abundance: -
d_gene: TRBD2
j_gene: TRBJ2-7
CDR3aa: CSATSGSGYEQYF
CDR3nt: TGCAGCGCCACTAGCGGGAGCGGGTACGAGCAGTACTTC

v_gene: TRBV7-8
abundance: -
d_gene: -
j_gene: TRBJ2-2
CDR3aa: CASTRPYTGELFF
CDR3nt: TGTGCTAGTACTAGGCCATACACCGGGGAGCTGTTTTTT

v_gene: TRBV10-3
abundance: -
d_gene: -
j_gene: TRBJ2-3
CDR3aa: CAISENPTDTQYF
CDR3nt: TGTGCCATCAGTGAGAACCCTACAGATACGCAGTATTTT

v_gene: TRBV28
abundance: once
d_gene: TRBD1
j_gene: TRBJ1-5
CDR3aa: CASTDRGWGEQPQHF
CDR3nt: TGTGCCAGCACCGACAGGGGATGGGGAGAACAGCCCCAGCATTTT

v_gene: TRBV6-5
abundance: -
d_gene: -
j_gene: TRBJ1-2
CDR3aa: CASSYSEGGSGYTF
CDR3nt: TGTGCCAGCAGTTACTCGGAGGGGGGAAGTGGCTACACCTTC

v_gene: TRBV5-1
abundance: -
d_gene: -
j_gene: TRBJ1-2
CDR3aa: CASSSWTDGYTF
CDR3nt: TGCGCCAGCAGCTCGTGGACTGATGGCTACACCTTC

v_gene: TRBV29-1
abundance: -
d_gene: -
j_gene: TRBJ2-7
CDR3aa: CSCREAYEQYF
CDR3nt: TGCAGCTGCAGAGAGGCATACGAGCAGTACTTC

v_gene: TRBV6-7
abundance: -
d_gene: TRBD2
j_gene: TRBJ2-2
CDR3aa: CASSYPERELNTGELFF
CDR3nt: TGTGCCAGCAGTTACCCAGAGCGGGAGCTAAACACCGGGGAGCTGTTTTTT

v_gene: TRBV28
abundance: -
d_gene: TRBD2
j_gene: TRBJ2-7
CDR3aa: CASSLGRGSLYEQYF
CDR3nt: TGTGCCAGCAGTTTGGGGAGGGGATCCCTCTACGAGCAGTACTTC

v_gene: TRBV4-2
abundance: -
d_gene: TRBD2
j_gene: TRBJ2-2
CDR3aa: CASSLGLAGLGGELFF
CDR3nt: TGTGCCAGCAGTCTGGGACTAGCGGGATTGGGCGGGGAGCTGTTTTTT

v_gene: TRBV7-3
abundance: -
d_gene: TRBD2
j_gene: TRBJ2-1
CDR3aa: CASSLALAGENEQFF
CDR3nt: TGTGCCAGCAGCTTAGCACTAGCGGGTGAAAATGAGCAGTTCTTC

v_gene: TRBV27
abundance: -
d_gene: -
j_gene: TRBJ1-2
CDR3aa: CASSPDRGGRDGYTF
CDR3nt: TGTGCCAGCAGCCCAGACCGGGGGGGAAGGGATGGCTACACCTTC

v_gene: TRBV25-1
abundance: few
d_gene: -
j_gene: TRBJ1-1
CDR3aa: CASSEYGGRVEAFF
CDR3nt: TGTGCCAGCAGTGAATATGGGGGTAGGGTTGAAGCTTTCTTT

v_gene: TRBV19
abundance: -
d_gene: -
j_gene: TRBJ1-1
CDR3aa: CASSISENTEAFF
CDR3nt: TGTGCCAGTAGTATAAGCGAGAACACTGAAGCTTTCTTT

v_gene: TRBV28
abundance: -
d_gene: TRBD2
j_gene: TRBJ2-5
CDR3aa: CASSLLRTSAQYF
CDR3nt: TGTGCCAGCAGTTTACTTAGGACTAGCGCGCAGTACTTC

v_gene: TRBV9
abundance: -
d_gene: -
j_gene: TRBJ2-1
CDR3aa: CASSFSNEQFF
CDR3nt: TGTGCCAGCAGCTTTTCGAATGAGCAGTTCTTC

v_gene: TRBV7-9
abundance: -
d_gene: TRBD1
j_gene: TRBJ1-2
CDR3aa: CASSLSDRGPSPGGYTF
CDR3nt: TGTGCCAGCAGCCTCTCGGACAGGGGGCCTTCACCGGGAGGCTACACCTTC

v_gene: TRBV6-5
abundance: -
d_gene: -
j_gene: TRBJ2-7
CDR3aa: CASSYSQGHYEQYF
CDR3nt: TGTGCCAGCAGTTACTCTCAGGGCCATTACGAGCAGTACTTC

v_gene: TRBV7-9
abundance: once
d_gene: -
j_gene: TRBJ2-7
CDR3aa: CASSPNSYEQYF
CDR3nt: TGTGCCAGCAGCCCGAACAGCTACGAGCAGTACTTC

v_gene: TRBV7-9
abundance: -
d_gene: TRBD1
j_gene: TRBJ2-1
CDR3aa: CASSRVQDRDYNEQFF
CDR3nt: TGTGCCAGCAGCCGCGTCCAGGACAGGGATTACAATGAGCAGTTCTTC

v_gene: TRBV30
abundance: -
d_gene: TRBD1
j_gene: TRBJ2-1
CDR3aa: CAWSVGVRGLEQFF
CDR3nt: TGTGCCTGGAGTGTGGGGGTTAGGGGGCTTGAGCAGTTCTTC

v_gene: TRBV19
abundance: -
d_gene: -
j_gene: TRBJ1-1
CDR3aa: CASSIGLLEGSNTEAFF
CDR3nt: TGTGCCAGTAGTATAGGACTTCTGGAGGGCTCAAACACTGAAGCTTTCTTT

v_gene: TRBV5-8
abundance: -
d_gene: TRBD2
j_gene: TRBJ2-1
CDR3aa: CASSLGLAVSSYNEQFF
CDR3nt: TGTGCCAGCAGCTTAGGACTAGCGGTAAGCTCCTACAATGAGCAGTTCTTC

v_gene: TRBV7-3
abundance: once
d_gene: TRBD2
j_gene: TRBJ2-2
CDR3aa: CASSLWGGLGELFF
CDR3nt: TGTGCCAGCAGCTTATGGGGAGGGCTCGGGGAGCTGTTTTTT

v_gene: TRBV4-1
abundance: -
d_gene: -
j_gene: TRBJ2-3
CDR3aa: CASSQVPDTQYF
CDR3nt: TGCGCCAGCAGCCAAGTCCCAGATACGCAGTATTTT

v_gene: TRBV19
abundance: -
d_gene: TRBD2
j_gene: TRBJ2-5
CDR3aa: CASRGTRDETQYF
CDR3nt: TGTGCCAGTAGAGGGACTAGAGATGAGACCCAGTACTTC

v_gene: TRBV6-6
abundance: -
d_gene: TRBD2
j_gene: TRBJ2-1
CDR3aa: CASSYLAGVHREQFF
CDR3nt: TGTGCCAGCAGTTATCTAGCGGGAGTTCATCGGGAGCAGTTCTTC

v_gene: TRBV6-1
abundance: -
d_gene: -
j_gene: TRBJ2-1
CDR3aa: CASSRSVYYNEQFF
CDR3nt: TGTGCCAGCAGTCGAAGCGTATACTACAATGAGCAGTTCTTC

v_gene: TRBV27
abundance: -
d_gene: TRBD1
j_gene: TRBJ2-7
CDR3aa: CVSSSAGQGPYEQYF
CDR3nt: TGTGTCAGCAGTTCCGCGGGACAGGGTCCCTACGAGCAGTACTTC

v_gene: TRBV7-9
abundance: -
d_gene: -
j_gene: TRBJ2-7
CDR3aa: CASSPRGDVRVQYF
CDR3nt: TGTGCCAGCAGCCCCAGGGGGGACGTACGAGTGCAGTACTTC

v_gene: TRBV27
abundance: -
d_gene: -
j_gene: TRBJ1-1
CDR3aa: CASSMGRGTEAFF
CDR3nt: TGTGCCAGCAGCATGGGAAGGGGCACTGAAGCTTTCTTT

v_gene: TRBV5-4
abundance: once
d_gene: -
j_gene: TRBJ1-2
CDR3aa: CASSFFGGGTPRDYGYTF
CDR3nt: TGTGCCAGCAGCTTCTTTGGGGGCGGCACCCCCCGGGACTATGGCTACACCTTC